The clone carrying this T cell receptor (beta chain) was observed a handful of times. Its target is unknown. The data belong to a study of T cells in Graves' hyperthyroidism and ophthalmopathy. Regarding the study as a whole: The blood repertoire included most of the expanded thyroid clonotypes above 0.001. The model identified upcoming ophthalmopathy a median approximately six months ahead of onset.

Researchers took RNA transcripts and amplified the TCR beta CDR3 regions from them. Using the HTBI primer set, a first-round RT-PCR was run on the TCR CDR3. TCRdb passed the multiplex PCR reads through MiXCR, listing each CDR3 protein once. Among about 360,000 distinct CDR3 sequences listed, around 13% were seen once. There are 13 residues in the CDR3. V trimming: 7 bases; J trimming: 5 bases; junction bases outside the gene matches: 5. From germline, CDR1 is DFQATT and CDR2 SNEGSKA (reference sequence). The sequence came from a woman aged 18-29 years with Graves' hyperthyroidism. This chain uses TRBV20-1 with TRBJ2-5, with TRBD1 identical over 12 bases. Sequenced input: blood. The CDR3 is CSVRDRGRETQYF. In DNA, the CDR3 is TGCAGTGTAAGGGACAGGGGGCGTGAGACCCAGTACTTC.